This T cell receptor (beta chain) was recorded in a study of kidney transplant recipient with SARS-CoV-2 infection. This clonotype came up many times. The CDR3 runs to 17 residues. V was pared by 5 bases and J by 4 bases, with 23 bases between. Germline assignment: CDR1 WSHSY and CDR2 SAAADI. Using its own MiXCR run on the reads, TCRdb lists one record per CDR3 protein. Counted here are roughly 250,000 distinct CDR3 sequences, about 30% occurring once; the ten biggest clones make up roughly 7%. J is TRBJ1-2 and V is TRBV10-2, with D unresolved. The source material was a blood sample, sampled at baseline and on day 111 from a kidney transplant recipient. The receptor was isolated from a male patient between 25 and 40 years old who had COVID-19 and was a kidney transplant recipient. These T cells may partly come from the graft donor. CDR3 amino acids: CASSIQFTSRKTYGYTF. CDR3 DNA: TGCGCCAGCAGTATACAGTTCACTTCTAGAAAGACCTATGGCTACACCTTC.